Listed below are T cell receptor beta chains from one sample, sequenced in a study of response to subunit inactivated influenza vaccine. Each CDR3 protein is one row after TCRdb ran MiXCR on the RT-PCR reads. The repertoire consists of hundreds of thousands of distinct CDR3 sequences, with 10% to 15% occurring once and the leading ten covering about an eighth. Here the sequenced sample was PBMCs from blood, taken roughly 46 days after vaccination. Source of these receptors: a man in his fifties who received an inactivated influenza vaccine. CDR3s include the opening cysteine and the closing phenylalanine or tryptophan. The D gene is left open where the match is weak. Expanded clones are given a class, and other clones once, few, many or no size at all.

cdr3_aa cdr3_nt v_call clone_size j_call d_call
CASSYSPPESAGPYNEQFF TGTGCCAGCAGTTACTCCCCCCCTGAATCAGCGGGACCCTACAATGAGCAGTTCTTC TRBV6-5 few TRBJ2-1 TRBD2
CASSTGGPGANVLTF TGCGCCAGCAGTACAGGTGGGCCCGGGGCCAACGTCCTGACTTTC TRBV5-1 few TRBJ2-6 -
CASSLGGSYGYTF TGCGCCAGCAGCTTGGGCGGCTCCTATGGCTACACCTTC TRBV5-1 many TRBJ1-2 -
CSARDVRTGEPFF TGCAGTGCTAGAGACGTCCGCACCGGGGAGCCGTTTTTT TRBV20-1 - TRBJ2-2 -
CSVGQDIQYF TGCAGCGTTGGTCAAGACATTCAGTACTTC TRBV29-1 few TRBJ2-4 -
CASSVPGRPGETQYF TGTGCCAGCAGCGTCCCCGGGAGGCCGGGGGAGACCCAGTACTTC TRBV7-9 few TRBJ2-5 TRBD2
CASSSVTSGEQYF TGCGCCAGCAGCTCGGTTACTAGCGGCGAGCAGTACTTC TRBV5-1 few TRBJ2-7 TRBD2
CATSDPWGSAADTQYF TGTGCCACCAGTGATCCGTGGGGGTCAGCGGCAGATACGCAGTATTTT TRBV24-1 - TRBJ2-3 -
CSARSSGGANEQFF TGCAGTGCTAGATCTAGCGGGGGGGCCAATGAGCAGTTCTTC TRBV20-1 - TRBJ2-1 TRBD2
CSARDEVAGGRSTGELFF TGCAGTGCTAGAGATGAGGTAGCGGGAGGGCGAAGCACCGGGGAGCTGTTTTTT TRBV20-1 few TRBJ2-2 TRBD2
CSAERTPPGEQYF TGCAGCGCCGAGAGGACCCCGCCGGGCGAGCAGTACTTC TRBV29-1 few TRBJ2-7 -
CSAGTTVWGRVGEQFF TGCAGTGCTGGGACTACCGTTTGGGGGCGGGTGGGAGAGCAGTTCTTC TRBV20-1 few TRBJ2-1 -
CASSYGLVSYEQYF TGTGCCAGCAGTTACGGGCTGGTCTCCTACGAGCAGTACTTC TRBV6-2/TRBV6-3 - TRBJ2-7 -
CASSLGIIQGDHEQYF TGCGCCAGCAGCTTAGGAATAATACAGGGAGATCACGAGCAGTACTTC TRBV5-1 many TRBJ2-7 -
CASSYTTGEMYEQYF TGTGCCAGCAGTTACACGACAGGGGAGATGTACGAGCAGTACTTC TRBV6-5 few TRBJ2-7 TRBD1
CASSVGQGAPYEQYF TGTGCCAGCAGTGTAGGACAGGGGGCTCCCTACGAGCAGTACTTC TRBV2 - TRBJ2-7 TRBD1
CSAIPMTGEETQYF TGCAGTGCTATTCCTATGACAGGGGAAGAGACCCAGTACTTC TRBV20-1 many TRBJ2-5 TRBD1
CASTTTRGTGGENF TGTGCCAGCACCACGACAAGGGGGACAGGGGGTGAAAACTTC TRBV7-2 few TRBJ2-5 TRBD1
CASSYFATGTGGYTF TGTGCCAGCAGTTACTTTGCGACAGGAACGGGTGGCTACACCTTC TRBV6-5 few TRBJ1-2 -
CASSPDREETYEQYF TGTGCCAGCAGCCCAGACAGGGAAGAGACCTACGAGCAGTACTTC TRBV7-9 - TRBJ2-7 TRBD1
CASSPYRVAYTDTQYF TGTGCCAGCAGCCCCTATAGAGTCGCTTACACAGATACGCAGTATTTT TRBV11-2 - TRBJ2-3 -
CSASSDYASSYNEQFF TGCAGTGCTTCCTCTGATTACGCAAGCTCCTACAATGAGCAGTTCTTC TRBV20-1 - TRBJ2-1 -
CSARAYRGSSYEQYF TGCAGTGCTAGAGCATACAGGGGCTCTTCCTACGAGCAGTACTTC TRBV20-1 - TRBJ2-7 TRBD1
CASSFSPGTGSYEQYF TGCGCCAGCAGCTTCTCTCCCGGGACAGGGTCCTACGAGCAGTACTTC TRBV5-1 few TRBJ2-7 TRBD1
CASSGTSGRTYNEQFF TGTGCCAGCAGTGGGACTAGCGGGAGGACCTACAATGAGCAGTTCTTC TRBV6-2/TRBV6-3 - TRBJ2-1 TRBD2
CSVAIRDRGVDTQYF TGCAGCGTAGCGATCCGGGACAGGGGGGTAGATACGCAGTATTTT TRBV29-1 - TRBJ2-3 TRBD1
CASNGAINGYTF TGTGCCAGCAACGGGGCAATCAATGGCTACACCTTC TRBV28 few TRBJ1-2 -
CASSQGKWNNEQFF TGTGCCAGCAGCCAAGGGAAATGGAACAATGAGCAGTTCTTC TRBV4-2 few TRBJ2-1 -
CASSPTLYGRLQFF TGTGCCAGCAGCCCCACCCTCTACGGACGTCTACAGTTCTTC TRBV7-2 - TRBJ2-1 -
CATSQDRVSETQYF TGTGCCACCAGTCAGGACAGGGTCTCAGAGACCCAGTACTTC TRBV24-1 - TRBJ2-5 TRBD1
CASSKALGYPLSYEQYF TGTGCCAGCAGCAAAGCGCTGGGCTACCCCCTCTCCTACGAGCAGTACTTC TRBV21-1 few TRBJ2-7 -
CATSRGKIHSSYNEQFF TGTGCCACCAGCAGAGGCAAAATACATAGCTCCTACAATGAGCAGTTCTTC TRBV15 few TRBJ2-1 -
CASSPRVADTQYF TGTGCCAGCAGCCCTAGGGTTGCAGATACGCAGTATTTT TRBV7-2 - TRBJ2-3 -
CSTSSGTEAFF TGCAGTACATCCTCGGGCACTGAAGCTTTCTTT TRBV20-1 few TRBJ1-1 -
CASSYSGAFRGPEAFF TGTGCCAGCAGTTACTCAGGAGCCTTCAGAGGGCCTGAAGCTTTCTTT TRBV6-5 few TRBJ1-1 -
CASSHRDSYEQYF TGTGCCAGCAGCCACCGGGACAGCTACGAGCAGTACTTC TRBV6-2/TRBV6-3 few TRBJ2-7 TRBD1
CASSSRGSGEYNEQFF TGTGCCAGCAGTTCCCGGGGTAGCGGGGAATACAATGAGCAGTTCTTC TRBV27 few TRBJ2-1 TRBD2
CASSLYPGSDTQYF TGTGCCAGCAGCTTATATCCGGGATCAGATACGCAGTATTTT TRBV7-7 - TRBJ2-3 -
CASSQSTSGGPWQETQYF TGCGCCAGCAGCCAATCGACTAGCGGGGGGCCATGGCAAGAGACCCAGTACTTC TRBV4-1 - TRBJ2-5 TRBD2
CAWSVIWTGGQTQYF TGTGCCTGGAGTGTAATATGGACAGGGGGTCAGACCCAGTACTTC TRBV30 few TRBJ2-5 TRBD1
CSAPSGGADEQFF TGCAGTGCCCCTAGCGGGGGGGCCGATGAGCAGTTCTTC TRBV20-1 few TRBJ2-1 TRBD2
CSGEGGAADTQYF TGCAGCGGGGAGGGGGGGGCAGCTGATACGCAGTATTTT TRBV29-1 many TRBJ2-3 -
CASRPVLSSYNEQFF TGTGCCAGCAGGCCCGTCTTAAGCTCCTACAATGAGCAGTTCTTC TRBV5-5 few TRBJ2-1 -
CSARAEAGAFYEQYF TGCAGTGCTAGGGCCGAAGCGGGGGCATTCTACGAGCAGTACTTC TRBV20-1 - TRBJ2-7 TRBD2
CASSQGGGSSYNEQFF TGTGCCAGCAGCCAAGGGGGGGGGAGCTCCTACAATGAGCAGTTCTTC TRBV3-1 few TRBJ2-1 TRBD2
CASSLARPGQGTGAGELFF TGTGCCAGCAGCTTAGCGAGACCGGGACAGGGGACGGGGGCCGGGGAGCTGTTTTTT TRBV7-2 few TRBJ2-2 TRBD1
CASSWTEGAYEQYF TGTGCCAGCAGCTGGACAGAGGGGGCCTACGAGCAGTACTTC TRBV7-6 - TRBJ2-7 -
CASSSLQGALFLQHF TGTGCCAGCAGTTCATTACAGGGGGCCCTATTTTTACAGCATTTT TRBV12-3/TRBV12-4 - TRBJ1-5 TRBD1
CASSRSAVDNSPLHF TGCGCCAGCAGCCGCTCGGCGGTCGATAATTCACCCCTCCACTTT TRBV5-1 - TRBJ1-6 -
CASSVTSGAETQYF TGTGCCAGCAGCGTCACTAGCGGGGCGGAGACCCAGTACTTC TRBV9 few TRBJ2-5 TRBD2
CASSIGANSYNEQFF TGTGCCAGTAGTATAGGGGCTAACTCCTACAATGAGCAGTTCTTC TRBV19 - TRBJ2-1 -
CASSAKPGTPVDTQYF TGCGCCAGCAGCGCCAAACCCGGGACGCCCGTCGATACGCAGTATTTT TRBV5-1 few TRBJ2-3 -
CASPTPTSLGAGELFF TGTGCCAGCCCGACGCCGACTAGTTTAGGAGCCGGGGAGCTGTTTTTT TRBV12-3/TRBV12-4 - TRBJ2-2 -
CSVEGNRRDEQYF TGCAGCGTTGAGGGGAACAGGCGGGACGAGCAGTACTTC TRBV29-1 - TRBJ2-7 -
CASSLSGSGGVNEQFF TGTGCCAGCAGCCTCTCCGGTAGCGGGGGGGTCAATGAGCAGTTCTTC TRBV7-6 many TRBJ2-1 TRBD2
CASTNSPETGSYEQYF TGCGCCAGCACCAACTCCCCCGAGACAGGGAGCTACGAGCAGTACTTC TRBV5-1 few TRBJ2-7 TRBD1
CASSRGAGNIQYF TGTGCCAGCAGCCGGGGTGCTGGGAACATTCAGTACTTC TRBV5-6 - TRBJ2-4 -
CASSPQGRYYGTQYF TGTGCCAGCTCACCACAAGGACGTTACTATGGGACCCAGTACTTC TRBV18 few TRBJ2-5 -